This T cell receptor beta chain was obtained from a study of blood T cell repertoires in COVID-19. Study-wide context: PBMCs, B-cell-depleted T cells, or T cells were the source of the cDNA or gDNA that made up the material.

Germline V gene sequence: CDR1 SNHLY, CDR2 FYNNEI. The CDR3 covers 14 residues. V was trimmed by 9 bases and J by 8 bases, leaving 19 bases between them. Authors' methods: From reference gene primer amplification, estimates of nucleated cell counts were derived. Profiling relied on immunoSEQ multiplex PCR, and the TCRdb table lists in-frame clones only, not all of them. V, J and clone size are those of that table, while D and trimming were read from the DNA. The sample contains fewer than 65,000 clones, almost 85% of which appear only once. The clonotype originates from a man aged 55 to 70 with acute or convalescent COVID-19. The V and J genes are TRBV2 and TRBJ1-4; D is unclear. Sequenced material: peripheral blood. CDR3 coding DNA: TGTGCCAGATCTGGGGAGGGAGGTGGGGAAAAACTGTTTTTT. Translating it yields CARSGEGGGEKLFF.